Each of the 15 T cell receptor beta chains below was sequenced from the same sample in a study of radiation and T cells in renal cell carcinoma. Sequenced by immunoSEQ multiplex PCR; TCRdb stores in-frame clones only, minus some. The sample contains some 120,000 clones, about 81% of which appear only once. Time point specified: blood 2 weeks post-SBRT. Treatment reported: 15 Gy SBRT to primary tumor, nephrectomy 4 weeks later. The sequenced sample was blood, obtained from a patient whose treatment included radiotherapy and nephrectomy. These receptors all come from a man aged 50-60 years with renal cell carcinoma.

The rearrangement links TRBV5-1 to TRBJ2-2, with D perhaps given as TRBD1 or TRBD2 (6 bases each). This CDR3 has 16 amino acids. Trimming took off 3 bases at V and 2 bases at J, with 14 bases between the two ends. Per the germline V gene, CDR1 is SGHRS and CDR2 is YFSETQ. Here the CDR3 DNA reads TGCGCCAGCAGCTGGGGGGCATCCTTAAACACCGGGGAGCTGTTTTTT. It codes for CASSWGASLNTGELFF.

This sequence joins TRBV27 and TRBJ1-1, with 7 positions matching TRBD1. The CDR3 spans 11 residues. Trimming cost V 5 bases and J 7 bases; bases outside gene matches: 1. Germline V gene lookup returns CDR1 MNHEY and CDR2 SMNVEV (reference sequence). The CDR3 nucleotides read TGTGCCAGCAGTCGGACAGGTGAAGCTTTCTTT. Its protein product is CASSRTGEAFF.

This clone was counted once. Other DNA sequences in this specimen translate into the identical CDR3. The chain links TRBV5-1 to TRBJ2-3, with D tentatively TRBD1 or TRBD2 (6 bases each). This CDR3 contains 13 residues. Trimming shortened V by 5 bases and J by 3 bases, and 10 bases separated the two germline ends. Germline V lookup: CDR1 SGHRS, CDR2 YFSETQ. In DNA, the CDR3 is TGCGCCAGCAGAACGGGGGCAACAGATACGCAGTATTTT. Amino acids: CASRTGATDTQYF.

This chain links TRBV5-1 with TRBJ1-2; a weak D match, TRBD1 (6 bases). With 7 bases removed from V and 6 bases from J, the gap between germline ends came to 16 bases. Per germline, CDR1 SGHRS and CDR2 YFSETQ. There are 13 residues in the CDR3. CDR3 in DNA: TGCGCCAGCGGGGGGGCGGTGTCGGATGGCTACACCTTC. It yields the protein CASGGAVSDGYTF.

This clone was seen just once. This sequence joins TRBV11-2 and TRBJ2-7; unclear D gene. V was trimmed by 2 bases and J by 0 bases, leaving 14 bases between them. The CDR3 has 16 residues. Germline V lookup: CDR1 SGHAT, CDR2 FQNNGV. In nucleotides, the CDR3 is TGTGCCAGCAGCTTACTTGACTCCAGAAGCTCCTACGAGCAGTACTTC. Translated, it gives CASSLLDSRSSYEQYF.

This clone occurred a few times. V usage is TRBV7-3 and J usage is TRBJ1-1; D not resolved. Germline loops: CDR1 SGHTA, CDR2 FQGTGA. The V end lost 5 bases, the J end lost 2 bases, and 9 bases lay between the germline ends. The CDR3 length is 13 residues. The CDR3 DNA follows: TGTGCCAGCAGCACGGACGGAAACACTGAAGCTTTCTTT. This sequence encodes CASSTDGNTEAFF.

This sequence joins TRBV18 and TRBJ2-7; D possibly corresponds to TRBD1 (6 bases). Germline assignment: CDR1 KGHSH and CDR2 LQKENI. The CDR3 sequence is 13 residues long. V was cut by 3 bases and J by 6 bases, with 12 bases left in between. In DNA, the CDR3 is TGTGCCAGCTCACCTCGAACAGGGCTCGAGCAGTACTTC. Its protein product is CASSPRTGLEQYF.

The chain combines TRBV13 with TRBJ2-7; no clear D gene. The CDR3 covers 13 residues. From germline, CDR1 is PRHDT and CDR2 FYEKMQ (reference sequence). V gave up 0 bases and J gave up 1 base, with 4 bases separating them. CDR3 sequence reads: CASSLGQSYEQYF. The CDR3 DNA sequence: TGTGCCAGCAGCTTAGGGCAGTCCTACGAGCAGTACTTC.

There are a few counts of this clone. CDR3 protein: CASSYGKNTEAFF. CDR3 nucleotides: TGTGCCAGCAGCTACGGGAAGAACACTGAAGCTTTCTTT. The rearrangement links TRBV7-9 to TRBJ1-1; the D is unclear. Between the trimmed V and J ends, which lost 4 bases and 1 base, there was a span of 7 bases. The CDR3 runs to 13 residues. Looked up from germline, CDR1 is SEHNR and CDR2 is FQNEAQ (reference sequence). Looking up the rest from reference TRBV7-9 and TRBJ1-1 gives the full variable domain: DTGVSQNPRHKITKRGQNVTFRCDPISEHNRLYWYRQTLGQGPEFLTYFQNEAQLEKSRLLSDRFSAERPKGSFSTLEIQRTEQGDSAMYLCASSYGKNTEAFFGQGTRLTVV.

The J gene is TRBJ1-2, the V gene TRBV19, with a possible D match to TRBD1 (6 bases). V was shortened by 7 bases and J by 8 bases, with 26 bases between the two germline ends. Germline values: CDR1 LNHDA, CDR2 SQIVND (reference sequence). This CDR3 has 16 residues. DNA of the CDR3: TGTGCCAGTAATCCCCCGACGACAGGCGGTTTGCGAGGCTACACCTTC. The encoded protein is CASNPPTTGGLRGYTF.

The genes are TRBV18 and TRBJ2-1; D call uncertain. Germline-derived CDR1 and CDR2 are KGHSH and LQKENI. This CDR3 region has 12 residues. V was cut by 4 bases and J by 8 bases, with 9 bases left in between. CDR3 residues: CASSQDRDEQFF. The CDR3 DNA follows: TGTGCCAGCTCACAAGACCGCGATGAGCAGTTCTTC.

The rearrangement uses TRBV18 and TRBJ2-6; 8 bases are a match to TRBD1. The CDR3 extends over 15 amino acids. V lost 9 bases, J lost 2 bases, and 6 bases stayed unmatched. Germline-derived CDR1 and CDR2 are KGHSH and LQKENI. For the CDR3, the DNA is TGTGCCAGTTCCAGGGGGCGGACTGGGGCCAACGTCCTGACTTTC. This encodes CASSRGRTGANVLTF.

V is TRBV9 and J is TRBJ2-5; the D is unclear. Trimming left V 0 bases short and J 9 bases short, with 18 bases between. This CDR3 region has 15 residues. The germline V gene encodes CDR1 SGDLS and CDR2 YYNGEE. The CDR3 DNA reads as TGTGCCAGCAGCGTAGCGTCTACCCCTGGGCTGTCCCAGTACTTC. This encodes CASSVASTPGLSQYF. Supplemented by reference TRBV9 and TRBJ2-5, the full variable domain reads DSGVTQTPKHLITATGQRVTLRCSPRSGDLSVYWYQQSLDQGLQFLIQYYNGEERAKGNILERFSAQQFPDLHSELNLSSLELGDSALYFCASSVASTPGLSQYFGPGTRLLVL.

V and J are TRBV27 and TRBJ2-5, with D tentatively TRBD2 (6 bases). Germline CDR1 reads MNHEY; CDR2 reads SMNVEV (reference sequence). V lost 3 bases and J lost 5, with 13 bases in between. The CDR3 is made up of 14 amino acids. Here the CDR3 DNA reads TGTGCCAGCAGTTTTGGCGGGGAAGCGGAGACCCAGTACTTC. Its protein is CASSFGGEAETQYF.

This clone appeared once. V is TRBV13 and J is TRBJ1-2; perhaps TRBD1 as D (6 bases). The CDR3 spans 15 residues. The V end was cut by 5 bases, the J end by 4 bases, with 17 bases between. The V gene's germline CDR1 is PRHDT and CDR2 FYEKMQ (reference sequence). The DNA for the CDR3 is TGTGCCAGCAGCGCCGGACAGCTTCTGATCTATGGCTACACCTTC. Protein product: CASSAGQLLIYGYTF. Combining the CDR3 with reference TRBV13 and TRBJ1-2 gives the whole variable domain AAGVIQSPRHLIKEKRETATLKCYPIPRHDTVYWYQQGPGQDPQFLISFYEKMQSDKGSIPDRFSAQQFSDYHSELNMSSLELGDSALYFCASSAGQLLIYGYTFGSGTRLTVV.